This T cell receptor beta chain emerged from a study of human T cells and chemical hapten exposure. Study at large: The study patch tested 0.01% DPC on the upper back and read results at 6 days.

Time point described: patch test 1, 2 weeks after DPC sensitization. Treatment of the sample: therapeutic diphenylcyclopropenone sensitization with weekly scalp DPC. The library put unique molecular identifiers onto individual cDNA molecules. Each CDR3 protein is one row after TCRdb ran MiXCR on the RACE reads. The sample has about 340,000 distinct CDR3 sequences, around 7% seen once; the top ten hold roughly 8%. With 1 base removed from V and 5 bases from J, the gap between germline ends came to 6 bases. The CDR3 runs 13 residues. Per germline, CDR1 SEHNR and CDR2 FQNEAQ (reference sequence). Notes on the study in general: TCRs above 1 in 1000 frequency stayed constant with DPC sensitization.

About this clonotype itself: The antigen is unknown.

The receptor comes from a woman aged 18-29 years with alopecia areata. Some clones in this sample may be carry-over from other donors' samples. The specimen was whole blood, collected in connection with sensitization to the hapten diphenylcyclopropenone (DPC). The gene calls are TRBV7-9 and TRBJ2-1; no definite D call. For the CDR3, the DNA is TGTGCCAGCAGCTTAGGTCTCCACAATGAGCAGTTCTTC. Protein product: CASSLGLHNEQFF.